This paragraph covers one TCR beta chain sequence. Its antigen is currently not known. The sample holds no much larger clone one base away, and base qualities are not on file. The data are from a study of blood T cells in healthy people across ages (dated by TCRdb to 2013 to 2016). Background for the entire study: In model experiments, template switching captured roughly one uniquely barcoded TCR beta cDNA molecule for every two T cells. The study measured age-related changes in TCR beta repertoire diversity using deep sequencing normalized with unique cDNA molecular identifiers. Donors were grouped into four age groups: young (average roughly 15 years), middle-aged (39), aged (roughly 67) and long-lived (around 80). To avoid experimental bias, donors of different ages were randomly spread across the sequencing lanes. Using the same blood draw, the study looked at two additional independent replicas of 1 million unique cDNA reads for two donors, one aged 18 to 30 and the other aged 80 or older. Findings and caveats that apply to the study as a whole: The percentage of naive T cells measured by flow cytometry correlated strongly with observed TCR beta diversity. Conclusive comparison of naive and antigen-experienced compartments was prevented by the profiling of bulk unsorted PBMCs. Estimates of total diversity from one million sequenced T cells were regarded as lower bounds and underestimates. Observed TCR beta diversity per million T cells fell roughly linearly with age, and a significant reduction was already apparent by age around 36. Compared with the aged group, the long-lived group had more naive CD4+ T cells, fewer expanded clones and increased TCR diversity, suggesting age selection. Because the CMV infection status of the donors was unknown, age-related changes in expanded clonotypes may potentially have been confounded.

From the germline V gene, CDR1 is SGHTA and CDR2 is FQGNSA. The CDR3 runs 15 amino acids, cysteine and phenylalanine included. Only the CDR3 region is kept as DNA, spanning 45 bases read in frame from base 1. Donors were about 36 systemically healthy Caucasian individuals from Russia aged roughly 6 to 90 years. About 9.1 milliliters of peripheral blood were collected from each donor into EDTA-treated Vacutainer tubes. PBMCs were isolated by Ficoll-Paque density-gradient centrifugation, with at least 6 million obtained per sample. Trizol reagent was used to extract total RNA from the PBMCs, yielding at least 5.5 micrograms per sample. The percentages of naive CD45RAhigh/CD27high T cells were determined by flow cytometry on a PBMC aliquot from every donor. The library was prepared using 5' RACE. Sequencing used an Illumina HiSeq 2500. The second PCR ran for roughly 6 to 11 cycles and used a J-beta primer mix along with a sample-barcoded 5' primer. A unique molecular identifier was introduced onto each TCR beta cDNA molecule by a template-switch 5' adaptor carrying 12 random nucleotides. Each sample yielded at least 3 million CDR3-containing paired-end reads. All of the RNA was converted into first-strand cDNA using the Mint cDNA synthesis kit, with a TRBC-specific oligonucleotide serving as the primer. Following uracil-DNA glycosylase treatment, a first 18-cycle PCR with universal primers M1SS and BC2_uni_R was performed on all cDNA. For the original study's pipeline: Each sample was normalized by randomly selecting 1 million high-quality reads, each carrying a distinct molecular identifier. Instead of being binned into consensus sequences, reads with shared molecular identifiers were discarded. MiTCR, with a Q25 quality threshold and the strictest error-elimination algorithm, was used for CDR3 identification, clonotype clustering and error correction. Lower-bound total TCR beta diversity was estimated with a nonparametric unseen species model using Euler transformation. Starting from the raw public reads, TCRdb applied fastp trimming at Q25, assembled clones with MiXCR and retained in-frame beta chains. For every CDR3 protein sequence, its rows merge into one entry that carries the most common genes and DNA. The authors' filters were not applied to this entry. In all, the sample holds about 640,000 distinct CDR3 sequences, and roughly two fifths of those were seen once. Of the sample, approximately 29% is held by the ten largest clones.

This sequence was found in an elderly man in good health. Recombination linked TRBV7-2 to TRBJ2-1, with 9 bases matching TRBD1. The end of the DNA aligns better with TRBJ2-7, so the J call may be wrong. The sequenced sample consisted of blood. In nucleotides, the sequence is TGTGCCAGCAGCCCCGACAGGGGGACCTACAATGAGCAGTACTTC. Protein translation: CASSPDRGTYNEQYF.